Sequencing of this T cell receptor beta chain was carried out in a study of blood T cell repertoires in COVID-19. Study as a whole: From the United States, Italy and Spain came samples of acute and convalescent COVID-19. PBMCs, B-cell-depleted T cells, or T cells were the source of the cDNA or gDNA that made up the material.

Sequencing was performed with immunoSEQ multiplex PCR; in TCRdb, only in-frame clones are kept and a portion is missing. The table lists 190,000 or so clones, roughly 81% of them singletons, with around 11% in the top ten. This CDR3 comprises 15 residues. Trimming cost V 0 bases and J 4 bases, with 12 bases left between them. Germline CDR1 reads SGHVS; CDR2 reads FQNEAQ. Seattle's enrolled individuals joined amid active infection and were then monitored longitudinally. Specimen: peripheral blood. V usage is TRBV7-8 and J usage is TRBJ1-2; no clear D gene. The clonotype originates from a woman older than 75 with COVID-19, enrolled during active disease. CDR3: CASSLARLGSYGYTF. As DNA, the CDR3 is TGTGCCAGCAGCTTAGCGCGCCTGGGGAGCTATGGCTACACCTTC.